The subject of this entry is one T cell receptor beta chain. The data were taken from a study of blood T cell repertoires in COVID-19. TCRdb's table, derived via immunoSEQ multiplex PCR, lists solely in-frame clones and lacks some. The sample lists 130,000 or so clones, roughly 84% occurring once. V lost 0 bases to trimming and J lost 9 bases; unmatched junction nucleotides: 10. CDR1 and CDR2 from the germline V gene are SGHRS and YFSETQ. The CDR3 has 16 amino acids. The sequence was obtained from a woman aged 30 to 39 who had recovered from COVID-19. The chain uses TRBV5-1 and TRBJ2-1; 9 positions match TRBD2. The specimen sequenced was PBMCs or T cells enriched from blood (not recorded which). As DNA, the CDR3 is TGCGCCAGCAGCTTGGTGCTCGCGGGAGGGCCGAGTGAGCAGTTCTTC. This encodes CASSLVLAGGPSEQFF.